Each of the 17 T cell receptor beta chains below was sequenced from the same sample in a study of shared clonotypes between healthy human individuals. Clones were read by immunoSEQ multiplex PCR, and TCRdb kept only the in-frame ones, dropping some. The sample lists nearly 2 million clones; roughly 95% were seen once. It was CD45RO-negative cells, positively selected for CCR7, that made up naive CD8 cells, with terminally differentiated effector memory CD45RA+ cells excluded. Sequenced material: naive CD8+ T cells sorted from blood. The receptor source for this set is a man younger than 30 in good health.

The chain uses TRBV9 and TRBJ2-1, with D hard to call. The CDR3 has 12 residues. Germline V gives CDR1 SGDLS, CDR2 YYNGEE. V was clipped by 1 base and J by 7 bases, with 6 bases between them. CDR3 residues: CASSVLTNEQFF. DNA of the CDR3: TGTGCCAGCAGCGTATTGACTAATGAGCAGTTCTTC.

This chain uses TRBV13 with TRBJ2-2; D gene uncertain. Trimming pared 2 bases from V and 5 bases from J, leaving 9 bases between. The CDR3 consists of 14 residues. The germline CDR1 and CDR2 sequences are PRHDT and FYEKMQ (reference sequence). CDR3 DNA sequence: TGTGCCAGCAGCTTATCGGGTGGGACCGGGGAGCTGTTTTTT. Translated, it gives CASSLSGGTGELFF.

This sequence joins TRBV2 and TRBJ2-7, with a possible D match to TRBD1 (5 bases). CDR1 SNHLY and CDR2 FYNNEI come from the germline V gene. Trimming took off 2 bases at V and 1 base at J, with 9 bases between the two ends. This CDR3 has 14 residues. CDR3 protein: CASSERGESYEQYF. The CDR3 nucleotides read TGTGCCAGCAGTGAAAGGGGCGAATCCTACGAGCAGTACTTC.

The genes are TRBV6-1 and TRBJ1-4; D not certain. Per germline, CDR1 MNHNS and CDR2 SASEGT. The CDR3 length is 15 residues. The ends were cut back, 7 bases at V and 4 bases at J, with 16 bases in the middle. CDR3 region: CASKVVSAGNEKLFF. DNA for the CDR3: TGTGCCAGCAAGGTAGTAAGTGCTGGTAATGAAAAACTGTTTTTT.

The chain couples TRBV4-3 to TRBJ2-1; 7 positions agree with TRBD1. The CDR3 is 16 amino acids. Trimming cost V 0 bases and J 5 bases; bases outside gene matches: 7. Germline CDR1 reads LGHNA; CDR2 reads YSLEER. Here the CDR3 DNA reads TGCGCCAGCAGCCAAGATCTAACAGGGGTCGACAATGAGCAGTTCTTC. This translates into CASSQDLTGVDNEQFF.

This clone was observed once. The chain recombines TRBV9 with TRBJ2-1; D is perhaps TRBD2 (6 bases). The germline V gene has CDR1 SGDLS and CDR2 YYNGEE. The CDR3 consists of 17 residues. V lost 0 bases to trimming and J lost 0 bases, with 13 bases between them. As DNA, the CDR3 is TGTGCCAGCAGCGTAGTGGAGGGCCCGGTCTCCTACAATGAGCAGTTCTTC. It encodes CASSVVEGPVSYNEQFF.

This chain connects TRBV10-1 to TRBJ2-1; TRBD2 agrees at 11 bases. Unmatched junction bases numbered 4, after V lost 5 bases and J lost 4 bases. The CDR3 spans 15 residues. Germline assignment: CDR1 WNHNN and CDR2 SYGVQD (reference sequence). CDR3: CASSQGLAEYNEQFF. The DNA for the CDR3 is TGCGCCAGCAGTCAGGGACTAGCGGAATACAATGAGCAGTTCTTC.

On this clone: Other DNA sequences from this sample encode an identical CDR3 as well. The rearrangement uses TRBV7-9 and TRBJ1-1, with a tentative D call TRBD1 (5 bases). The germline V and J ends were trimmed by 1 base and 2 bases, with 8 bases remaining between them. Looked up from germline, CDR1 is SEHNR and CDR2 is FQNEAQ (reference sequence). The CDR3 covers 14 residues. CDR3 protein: CASSLGQGNTEAFF. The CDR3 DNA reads TGTGCCAGCAGCTTAGGGCAGGGTAACACTGAAGCTTTCTTT.

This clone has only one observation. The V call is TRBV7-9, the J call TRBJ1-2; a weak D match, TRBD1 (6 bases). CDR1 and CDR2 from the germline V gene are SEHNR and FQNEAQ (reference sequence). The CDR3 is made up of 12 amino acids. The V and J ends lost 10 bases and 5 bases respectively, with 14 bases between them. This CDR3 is CATLDRKYGYTF. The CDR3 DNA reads TGTGCCACCCTTGACAGGAAATATGGCTACACCTTC. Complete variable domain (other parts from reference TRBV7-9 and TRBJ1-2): DTGVSQNPRHKITKRGQNVTFRCDPISEHNRLYWYRQTLGQGPEFLTYFQNEAQLEKSRLLSDRFSAERPKGSFSTLEIQRTEQGDSAMYLCATLDRKYGYTFGSGTRLTVV.

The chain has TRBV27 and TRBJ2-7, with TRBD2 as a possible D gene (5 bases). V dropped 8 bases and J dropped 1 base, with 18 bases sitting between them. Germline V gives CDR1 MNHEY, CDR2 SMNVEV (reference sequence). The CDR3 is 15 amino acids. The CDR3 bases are TGTGCCAGCCGATCCGAGGGATACTCTTCCTACGAGCAGTACTTC. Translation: CASRSEGYSSYEQYF.

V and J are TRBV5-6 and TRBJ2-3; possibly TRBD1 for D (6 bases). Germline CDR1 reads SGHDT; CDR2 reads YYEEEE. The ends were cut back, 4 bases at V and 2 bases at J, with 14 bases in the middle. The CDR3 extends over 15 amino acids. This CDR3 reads CASSIGEGVTDTQYF. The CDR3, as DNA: TGTGCCAGCAGCATCGGTGAGGGGGTCACAGATACGCAGTATTTT.

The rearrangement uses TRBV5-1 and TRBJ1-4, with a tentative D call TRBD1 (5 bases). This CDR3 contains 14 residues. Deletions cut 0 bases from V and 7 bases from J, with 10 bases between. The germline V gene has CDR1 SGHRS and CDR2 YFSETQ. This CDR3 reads CASSLGGLREKLFF. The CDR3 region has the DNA TGCGCCAGCAGCTTGGGGGGGTTACGTGAAAAACTGTTTTTT.

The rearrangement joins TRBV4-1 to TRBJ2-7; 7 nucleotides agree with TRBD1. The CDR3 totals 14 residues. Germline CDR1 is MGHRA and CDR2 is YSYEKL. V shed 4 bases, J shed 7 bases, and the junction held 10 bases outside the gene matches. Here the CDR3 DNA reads TGCGCCAGCAGCCCGAAAGTAGGGGGCGGGGAGCAGTACTTC. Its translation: CASSPKVGGGEQYF.

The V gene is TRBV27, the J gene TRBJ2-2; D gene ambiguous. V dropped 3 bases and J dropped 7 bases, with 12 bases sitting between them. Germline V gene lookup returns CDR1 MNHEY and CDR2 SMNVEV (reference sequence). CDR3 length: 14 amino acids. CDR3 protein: CASSFDGVSGELFF. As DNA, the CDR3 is TGTGCCAGCAGTTTTGATGGGGTTAGCGGGGAGCTGTTTTTT.

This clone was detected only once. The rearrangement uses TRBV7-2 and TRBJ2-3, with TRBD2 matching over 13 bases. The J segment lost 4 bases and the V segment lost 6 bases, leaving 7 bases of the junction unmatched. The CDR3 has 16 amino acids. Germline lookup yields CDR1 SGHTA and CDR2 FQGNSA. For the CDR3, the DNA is TGTGCCAGCAGTTGGACTAGCGGGAGTCGGGCAGATACGCAGTATTTT. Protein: CASSWTSGSRADTQYF.

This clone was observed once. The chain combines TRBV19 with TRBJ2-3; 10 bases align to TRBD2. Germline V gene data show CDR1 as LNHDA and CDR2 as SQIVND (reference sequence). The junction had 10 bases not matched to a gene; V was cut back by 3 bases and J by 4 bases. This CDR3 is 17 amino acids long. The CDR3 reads CASSIGLAAPGADTQYF. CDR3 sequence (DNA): TGTGCCAGTAGTATTGGACTAGCGGCTCCCGGAGCAGATACGCAGTATTTT.

The CDR3 region has the DNA TGTGCCAGCAGTGAATCGGCCGCATCGCCCCAGCATTTT. Its translation: CASSESAASPQHF. This chain links TRBV6-1 with TRBJ1-5; D not certain. Trimming took 2 bases from V and 9 from J, leaving 11 bases between them. The CDR3 consists of 13 residues. Germline lookup yields CDR1 MNHNS and CDR2 SASEGT.